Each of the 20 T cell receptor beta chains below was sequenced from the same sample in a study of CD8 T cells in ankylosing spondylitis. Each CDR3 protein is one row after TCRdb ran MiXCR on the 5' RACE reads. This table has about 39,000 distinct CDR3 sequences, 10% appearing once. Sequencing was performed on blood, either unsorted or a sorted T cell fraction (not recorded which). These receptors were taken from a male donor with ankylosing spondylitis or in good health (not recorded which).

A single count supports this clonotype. The CDR3, as DNA: TGCAGCGTTGGAGACACAAATTCACCCCTCCACTTT. As protein: CSVGDTNSPLHF. V is TRBV29-1 and J is TRBJ1-6; D unresolved. Germline CDR1 reads SQVTM; CDR2 reads ANQGSEA. The CDR3 runs to 12 residues. Trimming removed 4 bases from V and 7 bases from J, with 8 bases in between.

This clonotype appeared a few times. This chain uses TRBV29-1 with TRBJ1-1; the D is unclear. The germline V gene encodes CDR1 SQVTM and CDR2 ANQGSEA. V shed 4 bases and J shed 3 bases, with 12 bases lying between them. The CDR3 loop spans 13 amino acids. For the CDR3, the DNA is TGCAGCGTTGCTTTCGGGAGGTACACTGAAGCTTTCTTT. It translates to CSVAFGRYTEAFF.

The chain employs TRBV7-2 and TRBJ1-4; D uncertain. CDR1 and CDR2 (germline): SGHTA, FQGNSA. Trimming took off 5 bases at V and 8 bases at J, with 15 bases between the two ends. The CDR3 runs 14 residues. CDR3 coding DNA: TGTGCCAGCAGCCCAGGCGGGGTTTCGGAAAAACTGTTTTTT. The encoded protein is CASSPGGVSEKLFF.

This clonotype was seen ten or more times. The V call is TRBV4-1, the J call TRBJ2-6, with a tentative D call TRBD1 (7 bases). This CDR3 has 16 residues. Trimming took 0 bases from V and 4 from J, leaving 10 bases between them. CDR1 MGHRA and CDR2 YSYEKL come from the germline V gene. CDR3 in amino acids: CASSQEAGGGANVLTF. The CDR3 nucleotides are TGCGCCAGCAGCCAAGAGGCAGGGGGGGGGGCCAACGTCCTGACTTTC.

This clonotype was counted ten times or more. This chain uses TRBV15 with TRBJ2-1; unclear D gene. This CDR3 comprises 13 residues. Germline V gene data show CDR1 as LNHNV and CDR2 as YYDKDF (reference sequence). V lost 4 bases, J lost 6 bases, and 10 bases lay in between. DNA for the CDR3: TGTGCCACCAGCATGAAGACTCCCAATGAGCAGTTCTTC. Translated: CATSMKTPNEQFF.

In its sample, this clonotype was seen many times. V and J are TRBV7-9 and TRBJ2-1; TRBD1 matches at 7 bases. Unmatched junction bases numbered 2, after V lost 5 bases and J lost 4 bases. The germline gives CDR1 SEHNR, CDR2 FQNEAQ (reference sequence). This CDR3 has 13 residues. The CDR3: CASSPGQYNEQFF. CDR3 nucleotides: TGTGCCAGCAGCCCGGGACAGTACAATGAGCAGTTCTTC.

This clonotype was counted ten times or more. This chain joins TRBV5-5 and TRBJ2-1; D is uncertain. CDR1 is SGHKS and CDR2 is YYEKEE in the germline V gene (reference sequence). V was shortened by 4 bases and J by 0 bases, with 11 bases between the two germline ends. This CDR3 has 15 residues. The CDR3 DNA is TGTGCCAGCAGCCAACAAGACGGCTCCTACAATGAGCAGTTCTTC. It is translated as CASSQQDGSYNEQFF.

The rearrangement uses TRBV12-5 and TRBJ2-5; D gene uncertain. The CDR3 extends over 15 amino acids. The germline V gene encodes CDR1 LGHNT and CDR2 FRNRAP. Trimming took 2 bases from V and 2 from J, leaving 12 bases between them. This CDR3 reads CASGLSIAAQETQYF. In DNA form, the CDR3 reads TGTGCTAGTGGTTTGTCTATAGCAGCTCAAGAGACCCAGTACTTC.

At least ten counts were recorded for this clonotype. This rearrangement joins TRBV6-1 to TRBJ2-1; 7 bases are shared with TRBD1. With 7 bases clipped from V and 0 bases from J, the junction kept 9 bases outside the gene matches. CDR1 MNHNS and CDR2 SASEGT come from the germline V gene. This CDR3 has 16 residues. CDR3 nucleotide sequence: TGTGCCAGCACCCCCCACCGGGACAGCTCCTACAATGAGCAGTTCTTC. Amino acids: CASTPHRDSSYNEQFF.

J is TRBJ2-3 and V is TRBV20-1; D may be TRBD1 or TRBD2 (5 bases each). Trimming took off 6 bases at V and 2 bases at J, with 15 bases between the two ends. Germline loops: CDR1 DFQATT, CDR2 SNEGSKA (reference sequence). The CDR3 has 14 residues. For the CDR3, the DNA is TGCAGTGCCTCGGGGCGGATAATCACAGATACGCAGTATTTT. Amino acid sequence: CSASGRIITDTQYF.

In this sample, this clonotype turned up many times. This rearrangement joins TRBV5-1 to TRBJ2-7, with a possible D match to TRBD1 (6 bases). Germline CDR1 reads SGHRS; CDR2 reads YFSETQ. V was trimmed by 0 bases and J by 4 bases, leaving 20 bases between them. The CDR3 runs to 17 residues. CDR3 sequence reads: CASSLVAPGATGYEQYF. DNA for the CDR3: TGCGCCAGCAGCTTGGTGGCCCCAGGGGCAACAGGGTACGAGCAGTACTTC.

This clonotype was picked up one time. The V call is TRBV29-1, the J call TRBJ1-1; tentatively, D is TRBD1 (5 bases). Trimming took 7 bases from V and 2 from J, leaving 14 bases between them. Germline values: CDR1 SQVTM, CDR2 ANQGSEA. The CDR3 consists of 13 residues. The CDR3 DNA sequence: TGCAGCGCGATCCGGGACCGCAACACTGAAGCTTTCTTT. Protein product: CSAIRDRNTEAFF.

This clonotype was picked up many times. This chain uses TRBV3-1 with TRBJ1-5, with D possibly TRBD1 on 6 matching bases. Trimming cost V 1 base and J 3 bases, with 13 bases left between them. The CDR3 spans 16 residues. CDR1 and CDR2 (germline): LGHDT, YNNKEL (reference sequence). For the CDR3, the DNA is TGTGCCAGCAGCCAAGGGGTCAGGGGTTACAATCAGCCCCAGCATTTT. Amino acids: CASSQGVRGYNQPQHF.

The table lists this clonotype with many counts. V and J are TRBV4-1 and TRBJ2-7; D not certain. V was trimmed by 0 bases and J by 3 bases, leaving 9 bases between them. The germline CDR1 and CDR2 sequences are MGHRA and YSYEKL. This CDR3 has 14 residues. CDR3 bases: TGCGCCAGCAGCCAAGATAGCCCTAACTACGAGCAGTACTTC. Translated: CASSQDSPNYEQYF.

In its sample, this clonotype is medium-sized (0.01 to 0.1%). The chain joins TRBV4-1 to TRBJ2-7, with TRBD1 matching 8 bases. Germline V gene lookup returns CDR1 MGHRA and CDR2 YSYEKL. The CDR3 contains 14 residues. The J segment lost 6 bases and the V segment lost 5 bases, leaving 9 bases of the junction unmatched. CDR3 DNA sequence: TGCGCCAGCAGCTCAGAATCAACAGGGGGCGAGCAGTACTTC. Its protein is CASSSESTGGEQYF.

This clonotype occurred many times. CDR3 coding DNA: TGTGCCAGCAGCGTGGGACAGGGTAACTATGGCTACACCTTC. It encodes CASSVGQGNYGYTF. The rearrangement uses TRBV9 and TRBJ1-2, with 9 bases fitting TRBD1. V was clipped by 2 bases and J by 1 base; unmatched bases: 0. The CDR3 spans 14 residues. In germline, CDR1 is SGDLS, CDR2 YYNGEE. Full variable domain (outside the CDR3, taken from reference TRBV9 and TRBJ1-2): DSGVTQTPKHLITATGQRVTLRCSPRSGDLSVYWYQQSLDQGLQFLIQYYNGEERAKGNILERFSAQQFPDLHSELNLSSLELGDSALYFCASSVGQGNYGYTFGSGTRLTVV.

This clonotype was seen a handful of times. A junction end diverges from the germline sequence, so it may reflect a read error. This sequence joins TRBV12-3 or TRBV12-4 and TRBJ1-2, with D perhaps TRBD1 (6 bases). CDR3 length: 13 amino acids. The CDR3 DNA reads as TGTGCCAGCAGTTGGACAGCCGACTATGGCTACCCCTTC. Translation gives CASSWTADYGYPF.

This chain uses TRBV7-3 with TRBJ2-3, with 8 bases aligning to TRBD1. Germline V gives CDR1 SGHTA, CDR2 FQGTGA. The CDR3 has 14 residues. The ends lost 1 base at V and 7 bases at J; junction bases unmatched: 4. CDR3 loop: CASSLIQGAHTQYF. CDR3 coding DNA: TGTGCCAGCAGCTTAATCCAGGGGGCCCATACGCAGTATTTT.

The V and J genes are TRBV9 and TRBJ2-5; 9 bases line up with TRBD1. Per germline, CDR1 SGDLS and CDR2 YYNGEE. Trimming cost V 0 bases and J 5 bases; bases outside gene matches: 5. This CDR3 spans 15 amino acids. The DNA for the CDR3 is TGTGCCAGCAGCGTAGAAGGGACAGGGTCGGAGACCCAGTACTTC. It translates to CASSVEGTGSETQYF.

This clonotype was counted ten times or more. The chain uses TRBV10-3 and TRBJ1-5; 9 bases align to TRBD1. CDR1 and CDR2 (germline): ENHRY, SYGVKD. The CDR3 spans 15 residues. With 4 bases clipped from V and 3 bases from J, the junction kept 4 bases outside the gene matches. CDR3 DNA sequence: TGTGCCATCAGTGCGGGGACAGGGACCAATCAGCCCCAGCATTTT. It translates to CAISAGTGTNQPQHF.